This T cell receptor beta chain was sequenced during a study of graft-versus-host responses after intestinal transplantation. Study-level information: Every transplant recipient was induced with anti-thymocyte globulin, then maintained on tacrolimus and steroids for 2 to 4 years.

Comments on this clone: Its antigen is not known.

CDR3 length: 15 amino acids. V lost 8 bases and J lost 2, with 16 bases in between. Per the germline V gene, CDR1 is MNHEY and CDR2 is SMNVEV (reference sequence). Data came from immunoSEQ multiplex PCR; TCRdb stores just in-frame clones and leaves some out. The top ten clones hold 0.4% to 0.55% of a sample with 120,000 or so clones, approximately 92% of them seen once. The sequence was obtained from a human donor who received an intestinal transplant. The input for sequencing was unstimulated CD8+ T cells sorted from spleen or lymph node cells, taken before intestinal transplant. The rearrangement links TRBV27 to TRBJ2-1; tentative D call: TRBD2 (5 bases). Written as DNA, the CDR3 is TGTGCCAGCGGAGAGGGCCCCGACACCTACAATGAGCAGTTCTTC. This sequence encodes CASGEGPDTYNEQFF.